This T cell receptor beta chain is from a study of patients and donors after allogeneic stem cell transplantation. The CDR3 extends over 14 amino acids. CDR1 LGHNA and CDR2 YSLEER come from the germline V gene. TCRdb reanalysed the RT-PCR reads using MiXCR and keeps one entry per CDR3 protein. Among 800,000 to 1,000,000 distinct CDR3 sequences, approximately 18% were seen once, and the ten largest hold around 6%. A few counts support this clonotype. Mismatch with germline at one junction end may stem from a read error. Sequences were obtained from blood, either unsorted or a sorted T cell fraction (not recorded which). The chain carries TRBV4-3 and TRBJ1-6; 7 bases line up with TRBD1. The receptor's source is a human donor who was either an allogeneic HSCT recipient or a stem cell or donor lymphocyte infusion donor (not recorded which). It is not recorded whose cells these are; they may come from a transplant donor. The CDR3 nucleotides read TGCGCCAGCAGTTTGGGGGACAGTAATTTACCCCTCCACTTT. Translated: CASSLGDSNLPLHF.